The clone carrying this T cell receptor beta chain was detected many times. Its antigen is still unknown. This entry comes from a study of T cells after yellow fever vaccination. There are 11 residues in the CDR3. Trimming removed 3 bases from V and 5 bases from J, with 4 bases in between. Study results and caveats: Repertoires sorted by FACS could include abundant clonotypes that are contaminants from the bulk population.

One entry per CDR3 protein, called by TCRdb with MiXCR from the 5' RACE reads. The table lists about 300,000 distinct CDR3 sequences, approximately 10% of them singletons. The receptor comes from a man younger than 30 who received the YFV17D yellow fever vaccine. Sample: CD4+ T cells sorted from PBMCs, taken 5 days after the yellow fever booster vaccination. The rearrangement links TRBV12-3 or TRBV12-4 to TRBJ2-5; D gene ambiguous. In DNA form, the CDR3 reads TGTGCCAGCAGTTTCCGGGAGACCCAGTACTTC. This encodes CASSFRETQYF.